The 4 T cell receptor beta chains below all came from one sample that was sequenced in a study of T cells after posttransplantation cyclophosphamide. The naive gate required viable CD3+CD4+ or CD3+CD8+ cells with CCR7+CD45RA+CD45RO-CD95-CD27+CD28+ phenotype. Sequenced by immunoSEQ multiplex PCR; TCRdb stores in-frame clones only, minus some. Of about 16,000 clones listed, 94% are singletons. Material for sequencing was naive CD4+ T cells sorted from blood. These receptor sequences come from a woman aged 45-60 years in good health and a related stem cell transplant donor.

The chain has TRBV23-1 and TRBJ1-3; D may be TRBD1 (5 bases). TRBV23-1 is marked as an open reading frame, function uncertain. CDR3 length: 18 residues. V was trimmed by 10 bases and J by 4 bases, leaving 29 bases between them. The CDR3 DNA follows: TGCGCCACCAAGGGATGGGTGCTCGGGGGTCTTGGAGGAAACACCATATATTTT. Translating gives CATKGWVLGGLGGNTIYF.

The chain employs TRBV7-3 and TRBJ1-4; perhaps TRBD1 as D (5 bases). The CDR3 contains 13 residues. V shed 5 bases and J shed 10 bases, with 14 bases lying between them. CDR1 is SGHTA, CDR2 FQGTGA, per germline. This CDR3 is CASSPQRGGKLFF. DNA of the CDR3: TGTGCCAGCAGCCCTCAGCGCGGGGGAAAACTGTTTTTT.

This clone was found once. The rearrangement links TRBV9 to TRBJ2-5; 8 nucleotides align to TRBD1. The V gene end was trimmed by 4 bases and the J gene end by 4 bases; junction bases not matched to a gene: 6. CDR1 SGDLS and CDR2 YYNGEE come from the germline V gene. The CDR3 has 14 residues. The CDR3 loop reads CASSSRTGTETQYF. As DNA, the CDR3 is TGTGCCAGCAGCTCTCGGACAGGGACAGAGACCCAGTACTTC.

The chain carries TRBV11-3 and TRBJ2-3; 8 nucleotides line up with TRBD2. CDR3 size: 14 residues. Trimming cost V 4 bases and J 6 bases; bases outside gene matches: 6. From germline, CDR1 is SGHNT and CDR2 YENEEA. The CDR3 spells CASSSGTSLDTQYF. As DNA, the CDR3 is TGTGCCAGCAGCTCCGGGACTAGTCTGGATACGCAGTATTTT.